This T cell receptor beta chain was sequenced for a study of T-cell reconstitution after alpha-beta-depleted transplantation in children. CDR1 and CDR2 (germline): SEHNR, FQNEAQ (reference sequence). V lost 5 bases and J lost 3; bases outside the gene matches: 10. There are 17 residues in the CDR3. At least ten counts were recorded for this clonotype. Library preparation (for TCRbeta) was performed with unique molecular identifiers. TCRdb redid the calling of the PCR reads with MiXCR, one entry per CDR3 protein. Of roughly 100,000 distinct CDR3 sequences listed, 7% to 9% were seen once; the top ten hold under 8%.

V usage is TRBV7-9 and J usage is TRBJ2-1, with 10 bases fitting TRBD1. The sequence was collected from a human donor who donated a stem cell graft to a child with congenital amegakaryocytic thrombocytopenia. Specimen: PBMCs from the stem cell graft donor, collected from the stem cell graft. The CDR3 nucleotides read TGTGCCAGCAGCCCAACACCGGGACAGGGGAGCTACAATGAGCAGTTCTTC. Protein: CASSPTPGQGSYNEQFF. Full variable domain (remainder filled in from reference TRBV7-9 and TRBJ2-1): DTGVSQNPRHKITKRGQNVTFRCDPISEHNRLYWYRQTLGQGPEFLTYFQNEAQLEKSRLLSDRFSAERPKGSFSTLEIQRTEQGDSAMYLCASSPTPGQGSYNEQFFGPGTRLTVL.